This TCR beta chain was recorded in a study of naive and memory T cell subsets. CD4+ T cell IFNgamma after overnight CMV lysate exposure gave donor CMV status. The study, taken as a whole, reports: RNA-based TCR counts may shift with T cell activation and differentiation. Especially in CD8 cells, naive repertoires contained a few larger clonotypes, possibly CD45RA-re-expressing memory cells. From naive to CM, EM and EMRA, diversity decreased and Gini increased.

The CDR3 sequence is 14 residues long. Trimming removed 7 bases at V and 0 bases at J, with 13 bases between. Germline assignment: CDR1 SQVTM and CDR2 ANQGSEA. Both TRBC1 and TRBC2 were covered by a beta constant-region primer of two equimolar oligonucleotides. The ligated cDNA underwent four PCR rounds using SP2 and nested alpha and beta constant-region primers. MiXCR, applied by TCRdb to the UMI-ligation and nested PCR reads, yields one record per CDR3 protein. This sample has roughly 150,000 distinct CDR3 sequences, with approximately 22% found just once. Concerning this clonotype itself: Its antigen is still unknown.

This clonotype was sampled from a human donor in good health. The source material was naive CD4+ T cells from blood. J is TRBJ1-3 and V is TRBV29-1, with D perhaps TRBD1 (6 bases). The CDR3 region has the DNA TGCAGCGCAGCCGGACAGATCTCTGGAAACACCATATATTTT. Encoded protein: CSAAGQISGNTIYF.